The 6 T cell receptor beta chains reported below all come from one sample, sequenced in a study of CD8 T cells in ankylosing spondylitis (dated by TCRdb to about 2017). Library creation used 5' RACE. Sequencing was carried out with an Illumina HiSeq 2500. The raw public data were reprocessed by TCRdb itself: fastp quality trimming at Q25, MiXCR clonotype calling, in-frame beta chains only. For every CDR3 protein sequence, its rows merge into one entry that carries the most common genes and DNA. The sample table holds 300,000 to 350,000 distinct CDR3 sequences, of which roughly 14% were seen once. The ten largest clonotypes hold about 1.1% of the sample. Material: blood, either unsorted or a sorted T cell fraction (not recorded which). The receptors come from a male donor with ankylosing spondylitis or in good health (not recorded which).

V and J are TRBV5-6 and TRBJ1-5; D is uncertain. The CDR3 runs to 17 residues. Germline CDR1 and CDR2: SGHDT and YYEEEE. Trimming took off 4 bases at V and 1 base at J, with 18 bases between the two ends. The CDR3 DNA is TGTGCCAGCAGCCGTTCCAGCCTGGGCGGAAGCAATCAGCCCCAGCATTTT. Protein: CASSRSSLGGSNQPQHF.

The chain links TRBV9 to TRBJ1-1, with D perhaps TRBD1 (5 bases). The CDR3 has 15 amino acids. In germline, CDR1 is SGDLS, CDR2 YYNGEE. V lost 4 bases and J 1 base, leaving 14 bases between the germline ends. CDR3 sequence reads: CASSRETAQNTEAFF. The CDR3 nucleotides read TGTGCCAGCAGCCGAGAGACAGCACAGAACACTGAAGCTTTCTTT.

The chain has TRBV20-1 and TRBJ2-7, with TRBD1 matching over 11 bases. Germline V gene lookup returns CDR1 DFQATT and CDR2 SNEGSKA (reference sequence). This CDR3 contains 13 residues. J gave up 3 bases and V 3 bases, and 1 base lay outside the gene matches. CDR3 sequence reads: CSARGTGGYEQYF. The CDR3, as DNA: TGCAGTGCTAGGGGGACAGGGGGCTACGAGCAGTACTTC.

There are a few counts of this clonotype. V and J are TRBV28 and TRBJ2-7; TRBD1 matches at 11 bases. CDR3 size: 15 residues. Germline V gives CDR1 MDHEN, CDR2 SYDVKM. Trimming at V came to 1 base and at J to 3 bases, leaving 2 bases not matched to a gene. CDR3: CASSLYGTGGYEQYF. Written as DNA, the CDR3 is TGTGCCAGCAGTTTATATGGGACAGGGGGCTACGAGCAGTACTTC.

The rearrangement links TRBV7-9 to TRBJ2-5, with D unclear. The CDR3 runs to 13 residues. Germline assignment: CDR1 SEHNR and CDR2 FQNEAQ (reference sequence). Trimming stripped 5 bases from V and 1 base from J, with 8 bases between. The DNA for the CDR3 is TGTGCCAGCAGCGCCCCTCTCCAAGAGACCCAGTACTTC. It yields the protein CASSAPLQETQYF.

This clonotype occurred many times. The CDR3 is CASSPGLTNQPQHF. In DNA, the CDR3 is TGTGCCAGCAGCCCCGGACTCACCAATCAGCCCCAGCATTTT. The genes are TRBV9 and TRBJ1-5; no reliable D call. V lost 4 bases and J 3 bases, leaving 11 bases between the germline ends. CDR3 length equals 14 residues. Per the germline V gene, CDR1 is SGDLS and CDR2 is YYNGEE.